Listed below are T cell receptor beta chains from one sample, sequenced in a study of blood T cells in healthy people across ages. Each CDR3 protein is one row after TCRdb ran MiXCR on the 5' RACE reads. The sample carries around 1.5 million distinct CDR3 sequences, around 39% recorded once. Sequenced material: blood. These receptors were obtained from a young woman in good health. The CDR3 runs from the conserved cysteine through the conserved F or W. D genes are given only for firm matches. Clone size is shown for a subset of rows, as once, few, many or a class of expanded clone.

d_call	clone_size	v_call	j_call	cdr3_nt	cdr3_aa
TRBD2	few	TRBV10-3	TRBJ2-4	TGTGCCATCAGTGAGTCCGGCGGGGGACTAGCCAAAAACATTCAGTACTTC	CAISESGGGLAKNIQYF
TRBD1	NA	TRBV20-1	TRBJ2-7	TGCAGTGCTAGGGGGGACAGGGGAGGATACGAGCAGTACTTC	CSARGDRGGYEQYF
TRBD2	NA	TRBV7-9	TRBJ2-3	TGTGCCAGCCCCCCTGGGGAGGGCCGCACAGATACGCAGTATTTT	CASPPGEGRTDTQYF
TRBD1	NA	TRBV4-1	TRBJ2-1	TGCGCCAGCAGCGCCTGGGACAGGGTGGTCAATGAGCAGTTCTTC	CASSAWDRVVNEQFF
NA	NA	TRBV7-2	TRBJ1-2	TGTGCCAGCAGCTTAGCGGGGAGGGATGGCTACACCTTC	CASSLAGRDGYTF
NA	NA	TRBV10-3	TRBJ2-1	TGTGCCATCAGTCGGACAGAAGGACATGAGCAGTTCTTC	CAISRTEGHEQFF
NA	NA	TRBV6-4	TRBJ1-6	TGTGCCAGCAGTGAGGCGCAGTACGGTTCACCCCTCCACTTT	CASSEAQYGSPLHF
TRBD1	few	TRBV28	TRBJ1-6	TGTGCCAGCCGCAGGGGGCGCGATTCACCCCTCCACTTT	CASRRGRDSPLHF
NA	NA	TRBV29-1	TRBJ2-4	TGCAGCGTTGTCGGGGCAGGGCAAAACATTCAGTACTTC	CSVVGAGQNIQYF
NA	NA	TRBV9	TRBJ1-2	TGTGCCAGCAGCGTCTCGGACAATGGCTACACCTTC	CASSVSDNGYTF
NA	NA	TRBV30	TRBJ1-1	TGTGCTGGAAGGACAGATCGGGCAAACACTGAAGCTTTCTTT	CAGRTDRANTEAFF
TRBD2	few	TRBV27	TRBJ2-1	TGTGCCAGCAGTTTGCGAGTAGCGGGAGGCTACAATGAGCAGTTCTTC	CASSLRVAGGYNEQFF
NA	NA	TRBV28	TRBJ1-1	TGTGCCAGCATTTTGCGGGGGCTGCGCACTGAAGCTTTCTTT	CASILRGLRTEAFF
TRBD2	NA	TRBV30	TRBJ2-1	TGTGCCTGGAGGCTAGCGGGAGGAGGCAATGAGCAGTTCTTC	CAWRLAGGGNEQFF
NA	NA	TRBV10-3	TRBJ1-1	TGTGCCATCAGTGAGGAGGCGCAATTGGGCACTGAAGCTTTCTTT	CAISEEAQLGTEAFF
NA	few	TRBV4-1	TRBJ1-1	TGCGCCAGCAGCCAGCAGGGGCCCGGGAGTCCTGAAGCTTTCTTT	CASSQQGPGSPEAFF
NA	few	TRBV5-4	TRBJ2-7	TGTGCCAGCAGCTTTCGTGGGAGCGAATCCGAGCAGTACTTC	CASSFRGSESEQYF
NA	NA	TRBV25-1	TRBJ1-2	TGTGCCAGCAGTGAACTAACAGGGTCCCCTTACCATGGCTACACCTTC	CASSELTGSPYHGYTF
TRBD2	NA	TRBV4-1	TRBJ2-3	TGCGCCAGCAGACCGACCGCGGGGGGGCCTAGAGATACGCAGTATTTT	CASRPTAGGPRDTQYF
NA	NA	TRBV6-1	TRBJ2-5	TGTGCCAGCATAGGACAGCCACAAGAGACCCAGTACTTC	CASIGQPQETQYF
TRBD1	NA	TRBV20-1	TRBJ1-1	TGCAGTGCTAGAGGAAGGACAGGGACGTACACTGAAGCTTTCTTT	CSARGRTGTYTEAFF
NA	NA	TRBV12-3/TRBV12-4	TRBJ2-3	TGTGCCAGCAGTTTAAATTTCCTGGGGGGCGGAAAATTCTCTAGCACAGATACGCAGTATTTT	CASSLNFLGGGKFSSTDTQYF
NA	NA	TRBV10-1	TRBJ2-3	TGCGCCAGCATGGACAGAGTCACAGATACGCAGTATTTT	CASMDRVTDTQYF
NA	NA	TRBV7-2	TRBJ2-1	TGTGCCAGCAGCCCGCTGGGATCGCCGTTCTTC	CASSPLGSPFF
NA	NA	TRBV6-1	TRBJ2-1	TGTGCCAGCAGCCGGCAGCCGGGTTCGACAATCAACTCCTACAATGAGCAGTTCTTC	CASSRQPGSTINSYNEQFF
TRBD2	few	TRBV20-1	TRBJ2-7	TGCAGTGCTACCATAGCGGGAGGGTTCTCCTCCTGGTACGAGCAGTACTTC	CSATIAGGFSSWYEQYF
NA	NA	TRBV12-3/TRBV12-4	TRBJ2-3	TGTGCCAGCAGGTCTCCGGGCCCAGATACGCAGTATTTT	CASRSPGPDTQYF
TRBD1	NA	TRBV28	TRBJ1-5	TGTGCCAGCAGGCCGATGGACAGGGACAATCAGCCCCAGCATTTT	CASRPMDRDNQPQHF
NA	few	TRBV5-1	TRBJ2-7	TGCGCCAGCAGCTCCATATACTCCTACGAGCAGTACTTC	CASSSIYSYEQYF
TRBD2	NA	TRBV10-3	TRBJ2-2	TGTGCCGCGGGGACTAGTAGGACCGGGGAGCTGTTTTTT	CAAGTSRTGELFF
TRBD2	NA	TRBV29-1	TRBJ2-1	TGCAGCGTTCGGGGGGAACAAAACTCCTACAATGAGCAGTTCTTC	CSVRGEQNSYNEQFF
NA	few	TRBV20-1	TRBJ2-7	TGCAGTGCTACTTATGAGGGAGGAAGGAGCTCCTACGAGCAGTACTTC	CSATYEGGRSSYEQYF
NA	NA	TRBV29-1	TRBJ1-1	TGCAGCGTTGCCCAACTAATGGAGGGAACTGAAGCTTTCTTT	CSVAQLMEGTEAFF
NA	NA	TRBV7-9	TRBJ2-3	TGTGCCAGCAGCCCCAACTTCCGGGGGCAGGGGCCCACCACTGATACGCAGTATTTT	CASSPNFRGQGPTTDTQYF
TRBD2	NA	TRBV20-1	TRBJ2-7	TGCAGTGCCCCCCGGGGAGCGGGGGATACCTACGAGCAGTACTTC	CSAPRGAGDTYEQYF
NA	few	TRBV12-3/TRBV12-4	TRBJ1-1	TGTGCCAGCAGTTTGGGGGAAAGGTGGACTGAAGCTTTCTTT	CASSLGERWTEAFF
NA	NA	TRBV11-2	TRBJ2-7	TGTGCCAGCACCAGACTAGTAGTCTACGAGCAGTACTTC	CASTRLVVYEQYF
TRBD2	NA	TRBV20-1	TRBJ2-7	TGCAGTGCTAGATCCGCCCTAGCGGGGGATTACTACGAGCAGTACTTC	CSARSALAGDYYEQYF
NA	NA	TRBV11-2	TRBJ2-5	TGTGCCAGCAGCTTTTATTCAGAGACCCAGTACTTC	CASSFYSETQYF
NA	few	TRBV20-1	TRBJ2-7	TGCAGTGCTAGAGATGCAGCCGGGAGTCCCTACGAGCAGTACTTC	CSARDAAGSPYEQYF
NA	many	TRBV5-1	TRBJ2-5	TGTGCCAGCAGTTTAACCGGGGGAAAAGAGACCCAGTACTTC	CASSLTGGKETQYF
TRBD2	few	TRBV11-2	TRBJ2-3	TGTGCCAGCAGCTCCTTTAGCGGGACAAGCACAGATACGCAGTATTTT	CASSSFSGTSTDTQYF
TRBD2	once	TRBV7-2	TRBJ2-3	TGTGCCAGCAGCCGGGGACTAGCGGGGGGGACGAGCACAGATACGCAGTATTTT	CASSRGLAGGTSTDTQYF
TRBD1	NA	TRBV2	TRBJ2-7	TGTGCCAGCAGTGAAGTGGACAGGGGGAGAAACAATGAGCAGTACTTC	CASSEVDRGRNNEQYF
NA	many	TRBV3-1	TRBJ2-5	TGTGCCAGCAGCCTAAACGGCCTGGGGGAGACCCAGTACTTC	CASSLNGLGETQYF
NA	NA	TRBV6-5	TRBJ2-1	TGTGCCAGCAGTTTCTCCCCACAGATATCTCCGCATGAGCAGTTCTTC	CASSFSPQISPHEQFF
NA	NA	TRBV5-1	TRBJ1-2	TGCGCCAGCAGCTTCATGGGGGGAGTGATTGGTGATGGCTACACCTTC	CASSFMGGVIGDGYTF
NA	NA	TRBV7-6	TRBJ1-1	TGTGCCAGCAGCTTAGGCGCGGGCGGGAACACTGAAGCTTTCTTT	CASSLGAGGNTEAFF
TRBD2	NA	TRBV2	TRBJ2-7	TGTGCCAGCAGTGAAGCTCGGACTAGCGGATACGAGCAGTACTTC	CASSEARTSGYEQYF
NA	NA	TRBV15	TRBJ2-7	TGTGCCACCAGCAGAGAGCCCTCGAAGGGGAACGACAATGAGCAGTACTTC	CATSREPSKGNDNEQYF
NA	NA	TRBV2	TRBJ2-5	TGTGCCAGCAGGGAGCCTGTGGGGGGTCCACCTCAAGAGACCCAGTACTTC	CASREPVGGPPQETQYF